This paragraph covers one T cell receptor beta chain sequence. As originally analysed: Amplification with reference gene primers provided the estimates of nucleated cell counts. Profiling relied on immunoSEQ multiplex PCR, and the TCRdb table lists in-frame clones only, not all of them. Clone size and V and J calls were adopted from that table, with D and trimming inferred from the DNA. Of approximately 260,000 clones in the sample, about 88% are singletons; the top ten hold 2.1%. This sample was included in a study of blood T cell repertoires in COVID-19. Across the whole study: Samples came from the United States, Italy and Spain, spanning acute and convalescent COVID-19. The analysed material was cDNA or gDNA that came from T cells, B-cell-depleted T cells, or PBMCs.

The TCR sequence derives from a woman aged 35 to 49 who had recovered from COVID-19. Sample: peripheral blood.

CDR3 amino acids: CASSPGQGSSYEQYF. DNA of the CDR3: TGTGCCAGTAGTCCGGGACAGGGGTCCTCCTACGAGCAGTACTTC. This sequence joins TRBV19 and TRBJ2-7; 10 bases line up with TRBD1. The CDR3 has 15 amino acids. The germline CDR1 and CDR2 sequences are LNHDA and SQIVND (reference sequence). V shed 5 bases, J shed 0 bases, and the junction held 4 bases outside the gene matches.